This passage covers 14 T cell receptor beta chains from one sample sequenced in a study of radiation and T cells in renal cell carcinoma. Treatment described: 15 Gy SBRT to primary tumor, nephrectomy 4 weeks later. Here immunoSEQ multiplex PCR was the method, and the copy in TCRdb shows in-frame clones only, minus some. The data contain 14,000 or so clones, around 65% of them singletons. The sequences come from tumor tissue, collected from a patient whose treatment included radiotherapy and nephrectomy. Receptors originate from a woman in her seventies with renal cell carcinoma.

This clone was seen a few times. V and J are TRBV27 and TRBJ1-3, with D perhaps matching TRBD1 (6 bases). Germline lookup yields CDR1 MNHEY and CDR2 SMNVEV (reference sequence). CDR3 size: 14 residues. V dropped 5 bases and J dropped 1 base, with 9 bases sitting between them. CDR3 DNA sequence: TGTGCCAGCAGTCCGGACAGATCTGGAAACACCATATATTTT. It encodes CASSPDRSGNTIYF.

This clone was seen just once. The chain uses TRBV5-8 and TRBJ1-4; weak D call: TRBD1 (5 bases). Germline values: CDR1 SGHTS, CDR2 YDEGEE. CDR3 length equals 16 residues. The germline V and J ends were trimmed by 4 bases and 4 bases, with 17 bases remaining between them. CDR3 in DNA: TGTGCCAGCAGCCGGGACCGCCGATCGGATAATGAAAAACTGTTTTTT. This translates into CASSRDRRSDNEKLFF.

This chain joins TRBV10-3 and TRBJ2-1; the D gene is possibly TRBD2 (5 bases). V lost 10 bases, J lost 1 base, and 17 bases lay in between. The germline V gene encodes CDR1 ENHRY and CDR2 SYGVKD. The CDR3 is 15 amino acids. CDR3 sequence (DNA): TGTGCCACCCTAGGAGGAGCGAGGTCCTACAATGAGCAGTTCTTC. Its translation is CATLGGARSYNEQFF.

This clone occurred a few times. The rearrangement joins TRBV6-5 to TRBJ2-7, with D perhaps TRBD1 (5 bases). V dropped 5 bases and J dropped 0 bases, with 11 bases sitting between them. The CDR3 covers 14 residues. Germline loops: CDR1 MNHEY, CDR2 SVGAGI. CDR3 sequence: CASSDPGHSYEQYF. DNA for the CDR3: TGTGCCAGCAGTGACCCAGGGCACTCCTACGAGCAGTACTTC.

Many counts were recorded for this clone. This rearrangement joins TRBV19 to TRBJ2-5, with D perhaps matching TRBD1 (5 bases). V lost 7 bases and J lost 5, with 14 bases in between. Germline values: CDR1 LNHDA, CDR2 SQIVND (reference sequence). This CDR3 region has 13 residues. The CDR3 sequence is CASTTTAQETQYF. As DNA, the CDR3 is TGTGCCAGTACCACGACAGCACAGGAGACCCAGTACTTC.

The V gene is TRBV5-4, the J gene TRBJ1-5; D is possibly TRBD1 (6 bases). From germline, CDR1 is SGHNT and CDR2 YYREEE (reference sequence). Trimming left V 4 bases short and J 4 bases short, with 12 bases between. The CDR3 loop spans 14 amino acids. The CDR3 loop is CASSPGTPNQPQHF. For the CDR3, the DNA is TGTGCCAGCAGCCCCGGGACACCGAATCAGCCCCAGCATTTT. Together with reference TRBV5-4 and TRBJ1-5, the CDR3 gives the full variable domain: ETGVTQSPTHLIKTRGQQVTLRCSSQSGHNTVSWYQQALGQGPQFIFQYYREEENGRGNFPPRFSGLQFPNYSSELNVNALELDDSALYLCASSPGTPNQPQHFGDGTRLSIL.

V is TRBV4-1 and J is TRBJ2-7; TRBD1 aligns across 8 bases. Germline assignment: CDR1 MGHRA and CDR2 YSYEKL. The CDR3 consists of 14 residues. J was trimmed by 2 bases and V by 4 bases; bases with no gene match: 4. The CDR3 sequence is CASSLDRGPYEQYF. The DNA for the CDR3 is TGCGCCAGCAGCCTCGACAGGGGCCCCTACGAGCAGTACTTC.

This clone was seen only a few times. Distinct nucleotide sequences in the sample also encode this CDR3. The gene calls are TRBV9 and TRBJ1-2; 10 nucleotides line up with TRBD1. The CDR3 has 14 residues. The germline gives CDR1 SGDLS, CDR2 YYNGEE. With 3 bases clipped from V and 4 bases from J, the junction kept 3 bases outside the gene matches. This CDR3 is CASSATGGPYGYTF. CDR3 nucleotide sequence: TGTGCCAGCAGCGCGACAGGGGGCCCCTATGGCTACACCTTC.

The chain uses TRBV7-9 and TRBJ2-7, with 10 bases aligning to TRBD1. Per the germline V gene, CDR1 is SEHNR and CDR2 is FQNEAQ (reference sequence). The CDR3 covers 15 residues. V lost 5 bases, J lost 4 bases, and 8 bases stayed unmatched. CDR3 nucleotides: TGTGCCAGCAGCAATTACCGGGACAGGGGTTACGAGCAGTACTTC. Protein product: CASSNYRDRGYEQYF.

V and J are TRBV27 and TRBJ1-4; D gene ambiguous. The CDR3 sequence is 14 residues long. V lost 4 bases to trimming and J lost 0 bases, with 6 bases between them. Germline V gene sequence: CDR1 MNHEY, CDR2 SMNVEV (reference sequence). For the CDR3, the DNA is TGTGCCAGCAGTTCTCAGGCAACTAATGAAAAACTGTTTTTT. Translation: CASSSQATNEKLFF.

The chain is built from TRBV30 and TRBJ2-7; TRBD2 matches 7 bases. Germline V lookup: CDR1 GTSNPN, CDR2 SVGIG (reference sequence). The CDR3 runs 15 residues. Trimming at V came to 2 bases and at J to 3 bases, leaving 10 bases not matched to a gene. The CDR3 sequence is CAWSRGLDGSYEQYF. The CDR3 DNA reads as TGTGCCTGGAGTCGAGGACTAGACGGGAGCTACGAGCAGTACTTC.

This chain uses TRBV23-1 with TRBJ1-2, with unresolved D. TRBV23-1 is sorted into the ORF group, with uncertain function. V shed 4 bases and J shed 4 bases, with 22 bases lying between them. This CDR3 has 17 amino acids. DNA of the CDR3: TGCGCCAGCAGTCCCCCCATGGCAGGCCCTATCGCCTATGGCTACACCTTC. Translated, it gives CASSPPMAGPIAYGYTF.

This chain links TRBV4-3 with TRBJ2-1; 9 bases fit TRBD2. V lost 1 base to trimming and J lost 6 bases; unmatched junction nucleotides: 7. This CDR3 contains 16 residues. CDR1 and CDR2 from the germline V gene are LGHNA and YSLEER. CDR3 protein: CASSQAGGRASNEQFF. CDR3 nucleotides: TGCGCCAGCAGCCAAGCCGGCGGGAGGGCCTCCAATGAGCAGTTCTTC.

The gene calls are TRBV19 and TRBJ1-5; D is unclear. Trimming removed 6 bases at V and 3 bases at J, with 18 bases between. CDR3 length equals 16 residues. The germline V gene encodes CDR1 LNHDA and CDR2 SQIVND (reference sequence). CDR3 nucleotide sequence: TGTGCCAGTAGCCCAAGCCTGGCAGCCTACAATCAGCCCCAGCATTTT. This encodes CASSPSLAAYNQPQHF.